This TCR beta chain appears in the sequencing data of a study of PD-1 blockade in classical Hodgkin lymphoma. Documented time point: newly diagnosed, previously untreated cHL patient sample. It was PBMCs in newly diagnosed, untreated classical Hodgkin lymphoma that served as comparison. Of note for this clone: What it binds is unknown.

Repertoires were generated with immunoSEQ multiplex PCR, while TCRdb's copy carries only in-frame clones and drops some. This table has tens of thousands of clones, roughly 94% appearing once. Study results and caveats: Still unresolved is the cause of the repertoire differences, which may be disease activity or prior therapy. Newly diagnosed patients were reported to start with lower TCR diversity than healthy donors.

This receptor was identified in a human donor with classical Hodgkin lymphoma. The source material was peripheral blood mononuclear cells (PBMCs).

In DNA form, the CDR3 reads TGCGCCAGCAGCCAAGATAATCAGCCCCAGCATTTT. Its translation is CASSQDNQPQHF. The J gene is TRBJ1-5, the V gene TRBV4-1; D is unresolved. Trimming pared 0 bases from V and 4 bases from J, leaving 1 base between. This CDR3 has 12 amino acids. CDR1 and CDR2 (germline): MGHRA, YSYEKL.